This entry is about one T cell receptor beta chain. The antigen remains unidentified. The sample belongs to a study of T cell responses to AZD1222 COVID-19 vaccine. Across the study: Pooling was applied to second doses at about 4 or about 12 weeks. General study points: The span of vaccine-associated CD4 TCRs extended across spike, with dominance at 160-218 and 743-854. The donors showed a predominance of white British ancestry and of females, with possible underestimation of clonal diversity.

The CDR3 contains 16 residues. The V end lost 3 bases, the J end lost 3 bases, and 17 bases lay between the germline ends. CDR1 SEHNR and CDR2 FQNEAQ come from the germline V gene (reference sequence). Here immunoSEQ multiplex PCR was the method, and the copy in TCRdb shows in-frame clones only, minus some. There are tens of thousands of clones in the sample; 80% to 90% occur only once, and around 13% lies in the top ten. The gene calls are TRBV7-9 and TRBJ1-2, with a tentative D call TRBD1 (5 bases). The sample in question was peripheral blood, obtained on day 0 of AZD1222 vaccination. This TCR came from an adult in good health. The chain's CDR3 is CASSFEIGATDYGYTF. The CDR3 DNA reads TGTGCCAGCAGCTTTGAGATTGGGGCCACAGACTATGGCTACACCTTC.